The clone carrying this TCR beta chain came up once. CDR3 length: 12 residues. Trimming cost V 1 base and J 4 bases, with 5 bases left between them. Germline V gene data show CDR1 as LGHDT and CDR2 as YNNKEL (reference sequence). The sample originates from a study of blood T cell repertoires in COVID-19. Overall study context: Nucleic acid was either cDNA or gDNA, and it came from T cells, B-cell-depleted T cells, or PBMCs.

TCRdb's table, derived via immunoSEQ multiplex PCR, lists solely in-frame clones and lacks some. The sample yields roughly 120,000 clones, about three quarters seen once. This clonotype originated in a woman older than 75 with active or convalescent COVID-19. The sequencing input was peripheral blood. The chain couples TRBV3-1 (or the pseudogene TRBV3-2) to TRBJ2-7; unclear D gene. DNA of the CDR3: TGTGCCAGCAGCCAAGGCAGATACGAGCAGTACTTC. Translation gives CASSQGRYEQYF.